This T cell receptor beta chain was found in a study of CD8+ T cells in alopecia areata. Study results and caveats: Sharing of TCRs across patients appeared less clear than in mice, possibly for HLA-related reasons.

With V trimmed by 7 bases and J by 7 bases, 5 bases remained unmatched. Germline CDR1 SQVTM, CDR2 ANQGSEA. The CDR3 spans 13 residues. This clone was picked up a small number of times. Its target is not known. RNA extraction was followed by reverse transcription into cDNA, which acted as the sequencing template. TCRdb keeps only in-frame clones here, not all; method: immunoSEQ multiplex PCR. The sample includes 120,000 to 150,000 clones, approximately 56% seen only once; the top ten take 35% to 45%. This sequence originates from a human donor in good health. The rearrangement links TRBV29-1 to TRBJ2-1; 12 bases map to TRBD2. Material for sequencing was CD8+ T cells sorted from blood. CDR3 residues: CSGLAGDLNEQFF. The CDR3 nucleotides are TGCAGCGGACTAGCGGGAGACTTAAATGAGCAGTTCTTC.